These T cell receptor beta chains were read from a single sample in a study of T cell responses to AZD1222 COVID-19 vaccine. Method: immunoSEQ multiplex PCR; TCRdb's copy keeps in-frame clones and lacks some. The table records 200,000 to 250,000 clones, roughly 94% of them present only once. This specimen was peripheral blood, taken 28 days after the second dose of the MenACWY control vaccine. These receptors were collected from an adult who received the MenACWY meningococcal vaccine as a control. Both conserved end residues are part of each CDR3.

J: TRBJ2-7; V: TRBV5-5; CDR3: CASSLLAQSSYEQYF
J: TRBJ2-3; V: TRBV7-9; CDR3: CASSLEDTQYF
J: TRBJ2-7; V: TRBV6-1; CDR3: CASSERTGEFYEQYF
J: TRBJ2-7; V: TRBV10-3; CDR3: CAIERDYSYEQYF
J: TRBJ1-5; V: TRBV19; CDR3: CASSTGTAKSNQPQHF
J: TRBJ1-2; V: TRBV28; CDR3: CASSSPTGPFYGYTF
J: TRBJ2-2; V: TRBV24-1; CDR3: CATRGEVPGELFF
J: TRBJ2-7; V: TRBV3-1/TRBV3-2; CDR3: CASSLEGQSYEQYF
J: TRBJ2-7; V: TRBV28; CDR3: CASNVQGNPYEQYF
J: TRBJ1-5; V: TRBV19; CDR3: CASSIRQGDQPQHF
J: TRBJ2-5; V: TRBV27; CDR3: CASSLRDPSGNQETQYF
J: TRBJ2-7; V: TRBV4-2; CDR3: CASSQDGGTDEQYF
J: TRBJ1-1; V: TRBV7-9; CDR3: CASSRQGSMNTEAFF
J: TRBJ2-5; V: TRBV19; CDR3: CASSLTGTETQYF